Listed below are T cell receptor beta chains from one sample, sequenced in a study of cytotoxic CD8 clonotypes in ibrutinib-treated CLL. Sequencing used immunoSEQ multiplex PCR; TCRdb keeps in-frame clones, though not all of them. The sample contains about 92,000 clones, about 74% of which appear only once. Source: PBMCs, taken after 24 months of ibrutinib treatment. These receptors were taken from a human donor with chronic lymphocytic leukemia. Both conserved end residues are part of each CDR3.

TRBJ2-7 TRBV13 CARPRDREFLNEQYF
TRBJ2-1 TRBV10-3 CAITQGANYNEQFF
TRBJ2-1 TRBV11-3 CASSLESWGEQFF
TRBJ1-1 TRBV19 CASRHRGNTEAFF
TRBJ2-5 TRBV28 CASSHRTSGHETQYF
TRBJ1-5 TRBV2 CASSEMSGGSNQPQHF
TRBJ1-1 TRBV19 CASSSFTEAFF
TRBJ2-5 TRBV18 CASSQGKVETQYF
TRBJ1-4 TRBV27 CASSLTRATNEKLFF
TRBJ2-2 TRBV5-4 CASSFGGLNTGELFF
TRBJ2-2 TRBV6-1 CASSEAVGNTGELFF
TRBJ1-5 TRBV6-4 CASGPGCQPQHF
TRBJ2-7 TRBV5-1 CASSSGLAGYEQYF
TRBJ2-1 TRBV11-3 CASSSGLAGREQFF
TRBJ1-1 TRBV19 CASSLGVQKNTEAFF
TRBJ2-7 TRBV5-4 CASSQAGVYEQYF
TRBJ2-5 TRBV7-9 CASSSTMEERLKTQYF
TRBJ1-1 TRBV5-1 CASSRNYEAFF
TRBJ1-2 TRBV6-5 CASSTGSGYTF
TRBJ2-7 TRBV5-1 CASSFDHEQYF
TRBJ2-2 TRBV5-1 CASSLDGLNTGELFF
TRBJ2-1 TRBV27 CASSPRLGYPYNEQFF
TRBJ2-2 TRBV10-1 CASSAVGTWNTGELFF
TRBJ1-4 TRBV5-4 CASSPGTANEKLFF
TRBJ1-2 TRBV12-2 CASRLAVVGAYTF
TRBJ2-7 TRBV18 CASSPRGSGISYEQYF
TRBJ2-5 TRBV2 CASTILQETQYF
TRBJ1-6 TRBV27 CASSLGTPGNSPLHF
TRBJ1-1 TRBV10-2 CASRGTGVNTEAFF
TRBJ2-1 TRBV2 CASNGQGIYNEQFF
TRBJ2-1 TRBV11-2 CASSLALAEYNEQFF
TRBJ2-3 TRBV9 CASSMTGITDTQYF